This entry features one TCR beta chain sequence. What it binds is not known. The data stem from a study of cytomegalovirus exposure and HLA in healthy donors. Study at large: The study placed around 80% of its 398 genotyped donors in the Caucasian-associated ancestry cluster.

Primers for the PCR totalled 60 Vbeta and 13 Jbeta. Libraries were prepared by immunoSEQ multiplex PCR; TCRdb keeps only in-frame clonotypes and omits some of them. This sample has under 200,000 clones, with about 12% found just once. Overall study findings and caveats: As was reported, the classifier diagnosed cytomegalovirus status with high specificity and sensitivity.

CDR1 is SQVTM and CDR2 is ANQGSEA in the germline V gene. Trimming shortened V by 6 bases and J by 1 base, and 10 bases separated the two germline ends. The CDR3 consists of 12 residues. Specimen: PBMCs. This receptor was taken from a man aged 50-60 years in good health and CMV-seropositive. The gene calls are TRBV29-1 and TRBJ2-7; D unresolved. CDR3 region: CSVETFSYEQYF. For the CDR3, the DNA is TGCAGCGTAGAGACATTTTCCTACGAGCAGTACTTC.